The table lists the clone carrying this T cell receptor beta chain with many counts. Its specificity is not known. Breast cancer patients provided tissue from their axillary draining lymph nodes. This CDR3 spans 15 amino acids. The V gene's germline CDR1 is SGHRS and CDR2 YFSETQ. With 0 bases clipped from V and 7 bases from J, the junction kept 5 bases outside the gene matches. This sample was included in a study of breast tumors, draining lymph nodes, adjacent tissues. General study points: Luminal-like breast cancer showed significantly higher tumor–nontumor repertoire similarity than basal-like. Tumor repertoires ranked between lymph nodes and nontumor tissue in diversity, with V and J gene preferences. Findings are consistent with lymph node origin and intratumoral expansion of most tumor T cells.

In TCRdb, the multiplex PCR reads were re-called with MiXCR into one record per CDR3 protein. This table holds tens of thousands of distinct CDR3 sequences, roughly 29% found once. Sequencing input: axillary lymph node tissue. This TCR was recovered from a female donor with breast cancer. Some clones in this sample may be carry-over from other donors' samples. This rearrangement joins TRBV5-1 to TRBJ2-1, with TRBD2 matching 9 bases. The CDR3 sequence: CASSLGASGANEQFF. The CDR3 DNA reads TGCGCCAGCAGCTTGGGTGCTAGCGGGGCGAATGAGCAGTTCTTC. Drawing the rest from reference TRBV5-1 and TRBJ2-1, the complete variable domain is KAGVTQTPRYLIKTRGQQVTLSCSPISGHRSVSWYQQTPGQGLQFLFEYFSETQRNKGNFPGRFSGRQFSNSRSEMNVSTLELGDSALYLCASSLGASGANEQFFGPGTRLTVL.